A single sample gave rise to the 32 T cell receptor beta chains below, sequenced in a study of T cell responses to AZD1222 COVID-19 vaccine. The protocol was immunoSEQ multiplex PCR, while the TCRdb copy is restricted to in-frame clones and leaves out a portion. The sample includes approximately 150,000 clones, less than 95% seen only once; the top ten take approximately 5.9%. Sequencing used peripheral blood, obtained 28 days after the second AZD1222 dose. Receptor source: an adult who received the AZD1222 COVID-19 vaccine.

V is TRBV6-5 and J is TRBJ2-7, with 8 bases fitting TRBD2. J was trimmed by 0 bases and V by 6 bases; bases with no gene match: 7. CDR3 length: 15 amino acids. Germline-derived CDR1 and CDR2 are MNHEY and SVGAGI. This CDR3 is CASRITSGLSYEQYF. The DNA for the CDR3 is TGTGCCAGCAGGATAACTAGCGGCCTCTCCTACGAGCAGTACTTC.

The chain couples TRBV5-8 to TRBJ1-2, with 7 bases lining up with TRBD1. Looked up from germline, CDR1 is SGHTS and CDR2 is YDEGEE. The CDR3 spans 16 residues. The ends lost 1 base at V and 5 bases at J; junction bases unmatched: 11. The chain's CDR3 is CASSLSAGTVLYGYTF. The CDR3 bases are TGTGCCAGCAGCTTGAGCGCCGGGACAGTTCTTTATGGCTACACCTTC.

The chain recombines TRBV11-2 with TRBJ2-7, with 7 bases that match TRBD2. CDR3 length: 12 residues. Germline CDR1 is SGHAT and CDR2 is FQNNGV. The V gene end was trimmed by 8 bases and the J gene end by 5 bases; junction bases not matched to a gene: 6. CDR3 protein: CASGPRGDEQYF. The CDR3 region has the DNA TGTGCCAGCGGCCCTCGGGGGGACGAGCAGTACTTC.

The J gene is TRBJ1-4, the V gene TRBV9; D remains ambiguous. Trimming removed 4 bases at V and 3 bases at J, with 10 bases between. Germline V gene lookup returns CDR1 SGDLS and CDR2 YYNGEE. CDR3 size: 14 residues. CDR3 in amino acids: CASSSPGANEKLFF. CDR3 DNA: TGTGCCAGCAGCTCCCCAGGTGCTAATGAAAAACTGTTTTTT.

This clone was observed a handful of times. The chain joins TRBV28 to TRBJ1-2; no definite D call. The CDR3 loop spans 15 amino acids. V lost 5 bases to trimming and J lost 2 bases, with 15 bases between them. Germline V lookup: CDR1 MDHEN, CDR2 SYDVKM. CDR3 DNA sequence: TGTGCCAGCAGTCCCCTCACCCAGAGGAACTATGGCTACACCTTC. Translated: CASSPLTQRNYGYTF.

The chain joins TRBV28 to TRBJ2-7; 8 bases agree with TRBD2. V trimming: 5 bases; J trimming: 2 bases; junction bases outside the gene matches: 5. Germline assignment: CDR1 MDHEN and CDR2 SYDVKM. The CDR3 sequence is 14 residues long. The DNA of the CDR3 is TGTGCCAGCAGTCCCTCGGGGGGGGCCTACGAGCAGTACTTC. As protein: CASSPSGGAYEQYF.

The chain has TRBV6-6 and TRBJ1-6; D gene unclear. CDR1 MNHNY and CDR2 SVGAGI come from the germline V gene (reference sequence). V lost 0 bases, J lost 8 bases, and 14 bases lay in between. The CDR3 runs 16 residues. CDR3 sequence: CASSYSIQPPDSPLHF. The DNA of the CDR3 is TGTGCCAGCAGTTACTCGATCCAGCCCCCGGATTCACCCCTCCACTTT.

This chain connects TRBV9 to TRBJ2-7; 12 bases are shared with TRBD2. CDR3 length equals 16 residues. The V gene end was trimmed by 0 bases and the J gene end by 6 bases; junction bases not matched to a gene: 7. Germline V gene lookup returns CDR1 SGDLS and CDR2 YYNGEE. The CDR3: CASSVGASGRAGEQYF. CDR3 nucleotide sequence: TGTGCCAGCAGCGTAGGTGCTAGCGGGAGGGCCGGCGAGCAGTACTTC.

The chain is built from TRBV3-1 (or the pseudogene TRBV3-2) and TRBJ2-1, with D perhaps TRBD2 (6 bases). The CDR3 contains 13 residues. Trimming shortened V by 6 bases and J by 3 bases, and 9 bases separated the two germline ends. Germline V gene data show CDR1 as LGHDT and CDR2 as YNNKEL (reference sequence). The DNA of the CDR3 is TGTGCCAGCAGTCCGGACTACTACAATGAGCAGTTCTTC. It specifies CASSPDYYNEQFF.

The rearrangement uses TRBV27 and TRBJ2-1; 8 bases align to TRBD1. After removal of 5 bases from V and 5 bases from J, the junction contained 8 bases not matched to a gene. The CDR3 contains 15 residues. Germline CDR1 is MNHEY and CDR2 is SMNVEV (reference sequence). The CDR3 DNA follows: TGTGCCAGCAGTAACGGACAGGGATGGAACAATGAGCAGTTCTTC. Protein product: CASSNGQGWNNEQFF.

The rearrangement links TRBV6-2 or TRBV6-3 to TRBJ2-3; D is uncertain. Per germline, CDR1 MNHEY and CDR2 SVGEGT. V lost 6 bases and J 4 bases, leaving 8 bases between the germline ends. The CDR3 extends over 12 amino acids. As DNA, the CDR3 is TGTGCCAGCAGCGACGTATCAGATACGCAGTATTTT. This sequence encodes CASSDVSDTQYF.

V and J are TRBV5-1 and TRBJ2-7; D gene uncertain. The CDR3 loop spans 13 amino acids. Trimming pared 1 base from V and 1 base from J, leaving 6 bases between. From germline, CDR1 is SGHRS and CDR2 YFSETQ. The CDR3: CASSLYASYEQYF. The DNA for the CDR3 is TGCGCCAGCAGCTTGTATGCGTCCTACGAGCAGTACTTC.

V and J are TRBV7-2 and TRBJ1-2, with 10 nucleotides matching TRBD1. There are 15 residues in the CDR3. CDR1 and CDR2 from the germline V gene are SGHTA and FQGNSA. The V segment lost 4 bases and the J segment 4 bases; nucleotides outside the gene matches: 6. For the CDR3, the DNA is TGTGCCAGCAGCTCGACCGGGACAGGGGTCTATGGCTACACCTTC. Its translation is CASSSTGTGVYGYTF.

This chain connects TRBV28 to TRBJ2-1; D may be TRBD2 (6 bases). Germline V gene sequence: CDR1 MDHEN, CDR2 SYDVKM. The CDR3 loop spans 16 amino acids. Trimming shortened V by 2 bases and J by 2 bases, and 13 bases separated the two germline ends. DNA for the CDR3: TGTGCCAGCAGTTTAGGAGGGGCCGGTACCTACAATGAGCAGTTCTTC. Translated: CASSLGGAGTYNEQFF.

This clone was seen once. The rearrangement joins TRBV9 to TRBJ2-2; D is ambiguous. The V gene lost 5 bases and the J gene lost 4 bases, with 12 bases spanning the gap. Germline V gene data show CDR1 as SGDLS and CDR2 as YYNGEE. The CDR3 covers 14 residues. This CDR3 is CASSRFPGTGELFF. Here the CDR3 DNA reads TGTGCCAGCAGTCGTTTTCCGGGCACCGGGGAGCTGTTTTTT.

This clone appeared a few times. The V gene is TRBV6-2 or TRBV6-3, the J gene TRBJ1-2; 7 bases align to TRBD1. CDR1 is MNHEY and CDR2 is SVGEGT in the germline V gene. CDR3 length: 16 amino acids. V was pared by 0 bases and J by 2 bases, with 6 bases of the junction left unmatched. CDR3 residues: CASSYSGGKKNYGYTF. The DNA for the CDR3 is TGTGCCAGCAGTTACTCAGGGGGCAAGAAGAACTATGGCTACACCTTC.

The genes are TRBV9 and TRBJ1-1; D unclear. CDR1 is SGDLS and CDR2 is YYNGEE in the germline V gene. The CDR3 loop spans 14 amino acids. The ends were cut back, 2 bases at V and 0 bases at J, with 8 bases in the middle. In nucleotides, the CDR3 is TGTGCCAGCAGCGTTGGGGTAATGAACACTGAAGCTTTCTTT. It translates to CASSVGVMNTEAFF.

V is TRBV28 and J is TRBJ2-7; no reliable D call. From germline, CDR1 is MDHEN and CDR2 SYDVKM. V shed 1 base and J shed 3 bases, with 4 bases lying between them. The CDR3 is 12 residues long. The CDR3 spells CASSLFSYEQYF. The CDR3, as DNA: TGTGCCAGCAGTTTATTCAGCTACGAGCAGTACTTC.

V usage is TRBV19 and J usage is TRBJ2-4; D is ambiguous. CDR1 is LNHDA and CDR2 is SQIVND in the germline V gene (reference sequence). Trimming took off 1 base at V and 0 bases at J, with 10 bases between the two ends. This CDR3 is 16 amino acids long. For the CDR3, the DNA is TGTGCCAGTAGTATAGGGGGTTCAGTAGCCAAAAACATTCAGTACTTC. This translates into CASSIGGSVAKNIQYF.

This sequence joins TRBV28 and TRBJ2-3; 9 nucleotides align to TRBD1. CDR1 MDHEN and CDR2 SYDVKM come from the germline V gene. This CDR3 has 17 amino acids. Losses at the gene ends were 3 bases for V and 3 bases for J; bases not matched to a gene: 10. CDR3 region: CASSLTGGLSLTDTQYF. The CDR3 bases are TGTGCCAGCAGTTTGACAGGGGGTCTCTCCCTTACAGATACGCAGTATTTT.

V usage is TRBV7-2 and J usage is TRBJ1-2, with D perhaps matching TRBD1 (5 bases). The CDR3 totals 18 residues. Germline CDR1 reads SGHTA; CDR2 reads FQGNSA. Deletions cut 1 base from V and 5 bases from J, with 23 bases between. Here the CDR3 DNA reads TGTGCCAGCAGCTTAGTCCCGCACGGGTCGGGGGAATTTTATGGCTACACCTTC. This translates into CASSLVPHGSGEFYGYTF.

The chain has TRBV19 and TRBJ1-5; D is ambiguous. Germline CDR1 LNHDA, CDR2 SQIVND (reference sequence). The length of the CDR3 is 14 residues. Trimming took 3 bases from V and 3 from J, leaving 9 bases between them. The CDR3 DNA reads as TGTGCCAGTAGTATGCCCCAATACAATCAGCCCCAGCATTTT. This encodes CASSMPQYNQPQHF.

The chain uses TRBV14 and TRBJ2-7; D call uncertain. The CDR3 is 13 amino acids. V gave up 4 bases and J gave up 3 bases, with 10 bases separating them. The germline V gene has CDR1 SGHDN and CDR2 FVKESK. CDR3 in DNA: TGTGCCAGCAGCCCGTCACCCAGCTACGAGCAGTACTTC. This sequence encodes CASSPSPSYEQYF.

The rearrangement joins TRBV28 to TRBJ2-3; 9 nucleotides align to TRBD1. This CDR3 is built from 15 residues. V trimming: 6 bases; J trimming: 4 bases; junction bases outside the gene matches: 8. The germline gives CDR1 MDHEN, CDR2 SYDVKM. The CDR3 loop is CASRGWDREADTQYF. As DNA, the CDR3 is TGTGCCAGCAGAGGTTGGGACAGGGAGGCAGATACGCAGTATTTT.

Written as DNA, the CDR3 is TGTGCCAGCAGCCCAAGCGGGTCCTTCCAAGAGACCCAGTACTTC. Translated: CASSPSGSFQETQYF. This chain uses TRBV5-4 with TRBJ2-5; D might be TRBD2 (6 bases). CDR3 length: 15 amino acids. Looked up from germline, CDR1 is SGHNT and CDR2 is YYREEE (reference sequence). Trimming removed 4 bases from V and 1 base from J, with 14 bases in between.

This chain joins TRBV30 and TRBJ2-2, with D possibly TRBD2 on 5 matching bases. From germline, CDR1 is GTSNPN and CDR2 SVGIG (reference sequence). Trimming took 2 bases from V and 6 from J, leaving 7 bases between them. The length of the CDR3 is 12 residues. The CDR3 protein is CAWSPGAGELFF. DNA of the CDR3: TGTGCCTGGAGTCCCGGGGCCGGGGAGCTGTTTTTT.

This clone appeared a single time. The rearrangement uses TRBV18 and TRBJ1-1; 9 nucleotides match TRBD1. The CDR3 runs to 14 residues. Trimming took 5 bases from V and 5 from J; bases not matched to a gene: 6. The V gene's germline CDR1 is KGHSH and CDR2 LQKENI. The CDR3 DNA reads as TGTGCCAGCTCATTCGGGACAGGGCCAACTGAAGCTTTCTTT. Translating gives CASSFGTGPTEAFF.

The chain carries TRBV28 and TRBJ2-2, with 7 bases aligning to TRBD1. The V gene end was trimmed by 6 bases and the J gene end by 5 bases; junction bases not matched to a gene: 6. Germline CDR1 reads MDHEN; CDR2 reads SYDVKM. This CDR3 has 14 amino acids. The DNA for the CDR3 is TGTGCCAGCAGCACCGGGACAGAAACCGGGGAGCTGTTTTTT. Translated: CASSTGTETGELFF.

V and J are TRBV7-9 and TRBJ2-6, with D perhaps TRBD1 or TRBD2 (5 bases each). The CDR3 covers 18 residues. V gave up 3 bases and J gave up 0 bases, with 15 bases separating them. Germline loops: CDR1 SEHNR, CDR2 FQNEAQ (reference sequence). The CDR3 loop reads CASSLGIGTGSGANVLTF. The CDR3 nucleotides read TGTGCCAGCAGCTTGGGAATCGGGACGGGCTCTGGGGCCAACGTCCTGACTTTC.

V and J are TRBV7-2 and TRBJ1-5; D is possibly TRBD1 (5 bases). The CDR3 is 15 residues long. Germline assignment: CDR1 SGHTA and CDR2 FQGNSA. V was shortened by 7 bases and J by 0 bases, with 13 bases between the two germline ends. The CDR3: CASNFGANSNQPQHF. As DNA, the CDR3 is TGTGCCAGCAACTTTGGGGCGAATAGCAATCAGCCCCAGCATTTT.

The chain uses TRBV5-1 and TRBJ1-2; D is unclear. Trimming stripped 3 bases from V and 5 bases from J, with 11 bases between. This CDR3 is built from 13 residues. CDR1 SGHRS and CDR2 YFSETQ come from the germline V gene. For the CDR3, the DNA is TGCGCCAGCAGCTGGCCCACGCCTTATGGCTACACCTTC. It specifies CASSWPTPYGYTF.

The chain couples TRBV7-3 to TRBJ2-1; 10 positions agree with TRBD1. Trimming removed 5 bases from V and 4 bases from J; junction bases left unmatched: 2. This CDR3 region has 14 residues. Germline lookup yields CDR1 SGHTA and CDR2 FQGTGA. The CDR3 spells CASSRTGGYNEQFF. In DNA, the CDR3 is TGTGCCAGCAGCCGGACAGGGGGATACAATGAGCAGTTCTTC.